What follows are 14 T cell receptor beta chains derived from one specimen sequenced in a study of blood T cell repertoires in COVID-19. Method: immunoSEQ multiplex PCR; TCRdb's copy keeps in-frame clones and lacks some. The data show around 100,000 clones, 80% to 95% seen once. The sequenced sample was peripheral blood. These receptors were taken from a man in his 70s with acute or convalescent COVID-19.

This chain connects TRBV6-2 or TRBV6-3 to TRBJ2-3, with 10 bases that match TRBD1. CDR1 and CDR2 from the germline V gene are MNHEY and SVGEGT. The CDR3 length is 15 residues. Trimming cost V 0 bases and J 4 bases; bases outside gene matches: 1. Here the CDR3 reads CASSYSGQGADTQYF. CDR3 in DNA: TGTGCCAGCAGTTACTCCGGACAGGGGGCAGATACGCAGTATTTT.

This chain links TRBV28 with TRBJ1-5, with D possibly being TRBD1 (5 bases). The germline V and J ends were trimmed by 4 bases and 4 bases, with 23 bases remaining between them. CDR1 MDHEN and CDR2 SYDVKM come from the germline V gene. This CDR3 has 18 residues. CDR3 sequence (DNA): TGTGCCAGCAGTTACGGGGCGGGGGAGACGGTGGGGAATCAGCCCCAGCATTTT. It specifies CASSYGAGETVGNQPQHF.

The chain joins TRBV5-8 to TRBJ1-1, with 8 bases identical to TRBD1. V shed 9 bases and J 2 bases; nucleotides not matched to a gene: 6. This CDR3 comprises 13 residues. Germline lookup yields CDR1 SGHTS and CDR2 YDEGEE. The CDR3 DNA reads TGTGCCACCCGACAGGGGTATAACACTGAAGCTTTCTTT. Translating it yields CATRQGYNTEAFF. Variable domain in full (rest from reference TRBV5-8 and TRBJ1-1): EAGVTQSPTHLIKTRGQQATLRCSPISGHTSVYWYQQALGLGLQFLLWYDEGEERNRGNFPPRFSGRQFPNYSSELNVNALELEDSALYLCATRQGYNTEAFFGQGTRLTVV.

The chain combines TRBV7-3 with TRBJ2-1, with D perhaps TRBD2 (6 bases). The germline V and J ends were trimmed by 4 bases and 1 base, with 11 bases remaining between them. CDR3 length: 15 residues. Germline assignment: CDR1 SGHTA and CDR2 FQGTGA. CDR3 in DNA: TGTGCCAGCAGCTCAGGAGGGGTGTCCTACAATGAGCAGTTCTTC. Protein: CASSSGGVSYNEQFF.

This clone showed up just once. The V gene is TRBV29-1, the J gene TRBJ1-2; 8 nucleotides align to TRBD1. The CDR3 loop spans 13 amino acids. Germline V gives CDR1 SQVTM, CDR2 ANQGSEA. V trimming: 4 bases; J trimming: 7 bases; junction bases outside the gene matches: 8. DNA for the CDR3: TGCAGCGTTGGGCAGGGGGCGACCGGTGGCTACACCTTC. Translated: CSVGQGATGGYTF.

The chain couples TRBV9 to TRBJ2-7; 7 nucleotides agree with TRBD1. CDR3 length: 15 residues. The V and J ends lost 0 bases and 3 bases, in that order; junction bases with no gene match: 6. Germline CDR1 reads SGDLS; CDR2 reads YYNGEE. The CDR3 sequence is CASSVGGTAFYEQYF. CDR3 sequence (DNA): TGTGCCAGCAGCGTAGGGGGGACAGCCTTCTACGAGCAGTACTTC.

This chain uses TRBV7-2 with TRBJ2-1, with 8 bases identical to TRBD2. Per germline, CDR1 SGHTA and CDR2 FQGNSA. The length of the CDR3 is 16 residues. Trimming removed 4 bases from V and 0 bases from J; junction bases left unmatched: 5. CDR3 nucleotides: TGTGCCAGCAGCTGGGTAGCGGGGAGCTCCTACAATGAGCAGTTCTTC. It is translated as CASSWVAGSSYNEQFF.

The chain has TRBV7-2 and TRBJ1-3, with a possible D match to TRBD1 (5 bases). The germline V gene has CDR1 SGHTA and CDR2 FQGNSA. Trimming removed 2 bases from V and 0 bases from J, with 14 bases in between. The CDR3 is 17 residues long. This CDR3 reads CASSLRVGPSSGNTIYF. The CDR3 bases are TGTGCCAGCAGCTTACGCGTGGGGCCGAGCTCTGGAAACACCATATATTTT.

This clone occurred once. The chain uses TRBV29-1 and TRBJ1-1, with D hard to call. CDR3 length: 10 residues. V was clipped by 4 bases and J by 3 bases, with 3 bases between them. The germline CDR1 and CDR2 sequences are SQVTM and ANQGSEA. The CDR3 loop is CSVAYTEAFF. CDR3 DNA: TGCAGCGTTGCTTACACTGAAGCTTTCTTT.

About this clone itself: This same CDR3 is encoded by further DNA sequences in the sample. The CDR3 coding sequence is TGCGCCAGCAGCTTGGCGGGAGGCGGGAATGAGCAGTTCTTC. Translating gives CASSLAGGGNEQFF. This chain joins TRBV5-1 and TRBJ2-1; 7 bases line up with TRBD2. Germline V gives CDR1 SGHRS, CDR2 YFSETQ. The trim removed 0 bases at V and 7 bases at J, leaving 4 bases unmatched. This CDR3 is built from 14 residues.

The rearrangement joins TRBV19 to TRBJ2-1; 8 positions agree with TRBD1. This CDR3 has 15 amino acids. Per the germline V gene, CDR1 is LNHDA and CDR2 is SQIVND (reference sequence). Germline trimming cut 6 bases from V and 5 bases from J; bases unmatched to any gene: 9. The CDR3 spells CASRNIGQGNNEQFF. As DNA, the CDR3 is TGTGCCAGTAGGAATATAGGACAGGGAAACAATGAGCAGTTCTTC.

This clone was observed once. V is TRBV12-5 and J is TRBJ2-7, with D unclear. Germline lookup yields CDR1 LGHNT and CDR2 FRNRAP. This CDR3 region has 12 residues. Trimming shortened V by 0 bases and J by 4 bases, and 4 bases separated the two germline ends. The DNA of the CDR3 is TGTGCTAGTGGTTTGGTACTATACGAGCAGTACTTC. Translation: CASGLVLYEQYF. Variable domain in full (rest from reference TRBV12-5 and TRBJ2-7): DARVTQTPRHKVTEMGQEVTMRCQPILGHNTVFWYRQTMMQGLELLAYFRNRAPLDDSGMPKDRFSAEMPDATLATLKIQPSEPRDSAVYFCASGLVLYEQYFGPGTRLTVT.

V and J are TRBV6-2 or TRBV6-3 and TRBJ2-7; D is undetermined. This CDR3 region has 13 residues. V was trimmed by 6 bases and J by 2 bases, leaving 11 bases between them. Per the germline V gene, CDR1 is MNHEY and CDR2 is SVGEGT. The CDR3 DNA reads as TGTGCCAGCAGCTGGGCTCCAGCCTACGAGCAGTACTTC. This encodes CASSWAPAYEQYF.

This rearrangement joins TRBV4-1 to TRBJ1-1, with 9 bases that match TRBD1. Germline assignment: CDR1 MGHRA and CDR2 YSYEKL. The trim removed 1 base at V and 4 bases at J, leaving 7 bases unmatched. The CDR3 has 16 amino acids. This CDR3 is CASSQVGTGRGTEAFF. The CDR3 DNA sequence: TGCGCCAGCAGCCAAGTTGGGACAGGGAGAGGCACTGAAGCTTTCTTT.